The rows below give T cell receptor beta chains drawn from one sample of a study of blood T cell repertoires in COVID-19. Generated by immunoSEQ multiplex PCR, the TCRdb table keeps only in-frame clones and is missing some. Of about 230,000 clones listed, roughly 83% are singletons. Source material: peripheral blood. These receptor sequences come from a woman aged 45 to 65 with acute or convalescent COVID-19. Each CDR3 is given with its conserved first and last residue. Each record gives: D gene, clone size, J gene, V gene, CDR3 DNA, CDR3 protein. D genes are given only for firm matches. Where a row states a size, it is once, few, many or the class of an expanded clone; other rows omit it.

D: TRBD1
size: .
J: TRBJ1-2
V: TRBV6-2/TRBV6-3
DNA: TGTGCCAGCAGTTCCTATTCCGGGACAGTCTCAGGCTACACCTTC
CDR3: CASSSYSGTVSGYTF

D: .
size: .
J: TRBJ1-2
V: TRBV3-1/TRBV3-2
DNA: TGTGCCAGCGCGATCAGGGGAGGGGGCTACACCTTC
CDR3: CASAIRGGGYTF

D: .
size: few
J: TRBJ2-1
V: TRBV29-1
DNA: TGCAGCGGGAACCCAGGGACTTCCGGGTATGCTGAGCAGTTCTTC
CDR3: CSGNPGTSGYAEQFF

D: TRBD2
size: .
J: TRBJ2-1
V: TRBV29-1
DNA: TGCAGCGTCGCGACTAGCGGGAGTCCTGAGCAGTTCTTC
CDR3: CSVATSGSPEQFF

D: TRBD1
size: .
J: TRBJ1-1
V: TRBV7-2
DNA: TGTGCCAGCGACCGAAGGGGACAGGGAGGGGCTGAAGCTTTCTTT
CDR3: CASDRRGQGGAEAFF

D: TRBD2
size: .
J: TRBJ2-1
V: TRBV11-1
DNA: TGTGCCAGCAGCTTGGGACTAGCGGGGGAGGAGCAGTTCTTC
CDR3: CASSLGLAGEEQFF

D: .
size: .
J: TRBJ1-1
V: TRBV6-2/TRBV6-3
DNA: TGTGCCAGCAGTGCAGAGAACAGGGTGGACACTGAAGCTTTCTTT
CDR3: CASSAENRVDTEAFF

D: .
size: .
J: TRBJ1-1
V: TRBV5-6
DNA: TGTGCCAGCAGCTTGGGCGACACTGAAGCTTTCTTT
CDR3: CASSLGDTEAFF

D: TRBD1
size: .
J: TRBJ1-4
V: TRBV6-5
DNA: TGTGCCAGCCGACAGACAGGGCTTAATGAAAAACTGTTTTTT
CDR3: CASRQTGLNEKLFF

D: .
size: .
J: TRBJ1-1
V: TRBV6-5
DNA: TGTGCCAGCAGCCAGGGCACCGTGTACACTGAAGCTTTCTTT
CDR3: CASSQGTVYTEAFF

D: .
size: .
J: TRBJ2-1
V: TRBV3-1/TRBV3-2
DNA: TGTGCCAGCAGCCAAGGCAGGCCCTCCTACAATGAGCAGTTCTTC
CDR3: CASSQGRPSYNEQFF

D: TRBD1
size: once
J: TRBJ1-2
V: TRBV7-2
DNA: TGTGCCAGCAGCTTATCGGGACAGTCCTACACCTTC
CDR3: CASSLSGQSYTF

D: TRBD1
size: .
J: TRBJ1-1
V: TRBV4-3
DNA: TGCGCCAGCAGCCAAGACAGGGGGCGAGGTGACACTGAAGCTTTCTTT
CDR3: CASSQDRGRGDTEAFF

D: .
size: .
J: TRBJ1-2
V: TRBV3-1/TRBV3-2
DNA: TGTGCCAGCAGCCAAGAGAACGTCCTTGGCAACTATGGCTACACCTTC
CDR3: CASSQENVLGNYGYTF

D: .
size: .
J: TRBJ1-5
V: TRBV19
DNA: TGTGCCACGGGACTTCGGGCAGTATCTCAGCCCCAGCATTTT
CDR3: CATGLRAVSQPQHF

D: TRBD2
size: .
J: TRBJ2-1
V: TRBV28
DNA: TGTGCCAGCAGTTTCCAGCGGGATACTTACAATGAGCAGTTCTTC
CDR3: CASSFQRDTYNEQFF

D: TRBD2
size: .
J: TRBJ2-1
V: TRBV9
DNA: TGTGCCAGCAGCGACGTACGACTAGCGGGAGTCAATGAGCAGTTCTTC
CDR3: CASSDVRLAGVNEQFF

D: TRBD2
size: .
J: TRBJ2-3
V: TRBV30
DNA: TGTGCCTGGACTAGCGGGAGAGTCACAGATACGCAGTATTTT
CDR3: CAWTSGRVTDTQYF

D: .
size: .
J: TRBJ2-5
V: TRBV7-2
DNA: TGTGCCAGCAGCTTAGAGATGGCCGGGGAGACCCAGTACTTC
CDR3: CASSLEMAGETQYF

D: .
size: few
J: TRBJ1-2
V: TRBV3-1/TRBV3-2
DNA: TGTGCCAGCAGCCAGGCAGGGTTTGGGGGCTACACCTTC
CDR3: CASSQAGFGGYTF

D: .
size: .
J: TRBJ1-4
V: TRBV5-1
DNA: TGCGCCAGCAGCTTGAAAGGTGGCATCGGGTCTAATGAAAAACTGTTTTTT
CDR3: CASSLKGGIGSNEKLFF

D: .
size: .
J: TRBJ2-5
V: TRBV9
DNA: TGTGCCAGCAGCGTAGCCACACAAGAGACCCAGTACTTC
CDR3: CASSVATQETQYF

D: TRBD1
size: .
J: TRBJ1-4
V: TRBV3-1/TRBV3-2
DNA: TGTGCCAGCAGCCAAGATCGGGGGACAGGGAATGAAAAACTGTTTTTT
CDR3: CASSQDRGTGNEKLFF

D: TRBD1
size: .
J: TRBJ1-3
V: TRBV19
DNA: TGTGCCAGTACCATGGACAGGTTCTCTGGAAACACCATATATTTT
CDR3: CASTMDRFSGNTIYF

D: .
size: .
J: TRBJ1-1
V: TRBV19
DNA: TGTGCCAGTAGTATGGGCACGGGAAGTGGAGCTTTCTTT
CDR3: CASSMGTGSGAFF

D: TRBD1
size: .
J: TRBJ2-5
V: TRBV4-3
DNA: TGCGCCAGCAGCGCAGGGACAGGGGGCCAAGAGACCCAGTACTTC
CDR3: CASSAGTGGQETQYF

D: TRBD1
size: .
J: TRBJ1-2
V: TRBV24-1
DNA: TGTGCCACCAATCAGGGGGCGGATCGTGGCTACACCTTC
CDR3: CATNQGADRGYTF

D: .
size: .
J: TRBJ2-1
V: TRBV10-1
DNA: TGCGCCAGCAGTGAGTCTTTCCTAGCGAGGCATGAGCAGTTCTTC
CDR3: CASSESFLARHEQFF

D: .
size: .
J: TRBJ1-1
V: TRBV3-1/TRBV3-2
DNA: TGTGCCAGCACCCTCAGGGGACCCTCGGGGACTGAAGCTTTCTTT
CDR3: CASTLRGPSGTEAFF

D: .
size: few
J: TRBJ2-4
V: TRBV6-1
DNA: TGTGCCAGCAGTGGCCCCAGGGGCGGACTAGCCAAAAACATTCAGTACTTC
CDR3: CASSGPRGGLAKNIQYF

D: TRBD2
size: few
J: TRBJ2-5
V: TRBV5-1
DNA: TGCGCCAGCAGCTTGGACCCTCCTAGCGGTGAAGAGACCCAGTACTTC
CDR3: CASSLDPPSGEETQYF